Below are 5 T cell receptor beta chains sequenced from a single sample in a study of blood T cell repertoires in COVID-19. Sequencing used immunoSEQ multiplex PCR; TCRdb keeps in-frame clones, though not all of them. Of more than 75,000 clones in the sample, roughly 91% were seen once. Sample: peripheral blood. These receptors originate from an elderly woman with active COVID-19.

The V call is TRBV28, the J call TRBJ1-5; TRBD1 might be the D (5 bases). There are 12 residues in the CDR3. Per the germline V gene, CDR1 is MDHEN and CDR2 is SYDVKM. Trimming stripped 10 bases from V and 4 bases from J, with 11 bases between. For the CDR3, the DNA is TGTGCCATCCGACAGACTAATCAGCCCCAGCATTTT. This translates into CAIRQTNQPQHF.

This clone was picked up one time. CDR3 nucleotide sequence: TGTGCCAGCAATCGACTAGCTAGCACAGATACGCAGTATTTT. This gives the protein CASNRLASTDTQYF. The chain is built from TRBV2 and TRBJ2-3; 7 bases align to TRBD2. Germline CDR1 and CDR2: SNHLY and FYNNEI. J lost 0 bases, V lost 7 bases, and 4 bases had no gene match. The CDR3 has 14 residues. Full variable domain (outside the CDR3, taken from reference TRBV2 and TRBJ2-3): EPEVTQTPSHQVTQMGQEVILRCVPISNHLYFYWYRQILGQKVEFLVSFYNNEISEKSEIFDDQFSVERPDGSNFTLKIRSTKLEDSAMYFCASNRLASTDTQYFGPGTRLTVL.

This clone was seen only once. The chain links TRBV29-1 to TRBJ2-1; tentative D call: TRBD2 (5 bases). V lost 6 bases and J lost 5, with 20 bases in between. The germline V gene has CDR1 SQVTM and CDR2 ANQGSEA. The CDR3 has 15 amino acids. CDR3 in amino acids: CSVVDRDRIDNEQFF. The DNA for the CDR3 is TGCAGCGTAGTTGACCGGGATAGAATAGACAATGAGCAGTTCTTC.

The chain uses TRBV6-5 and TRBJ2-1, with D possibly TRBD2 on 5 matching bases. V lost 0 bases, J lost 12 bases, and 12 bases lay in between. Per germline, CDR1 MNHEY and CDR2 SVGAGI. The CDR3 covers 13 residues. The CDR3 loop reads CASSYSPERAQFF. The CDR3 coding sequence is TGTGCCAGCAGTTACTCCCCCGAGAGGGCGCAGTTCTTC.

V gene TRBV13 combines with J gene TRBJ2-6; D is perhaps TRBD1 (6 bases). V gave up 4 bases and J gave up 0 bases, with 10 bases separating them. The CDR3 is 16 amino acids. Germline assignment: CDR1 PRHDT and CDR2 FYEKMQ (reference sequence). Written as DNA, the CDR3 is TGTGCCAGCAGCTATAGGGGGTTCTCTGGGGCCAACGTCCTGACTTTC. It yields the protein CASSYRGFSGANVLTF. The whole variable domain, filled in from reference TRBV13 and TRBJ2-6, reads AAGVIQSPRHLIKEKRETATLKCYPIPRHDTVYWYQQGPGQDPQFLISFYEKMQSDKGSIPDRFSAQQFSDYHSELNMSSLELGDSALYFCASSYRGFSGANVLTFGAGSRLTVL.